This T cell receptor (beta chain) was recovered during a study of early T cells in non-severe SARS-CoV-2 infection. Germline CDR1 and CDR2: MDHEN and SYDVKM. Between the trimmed V and J ends, which lost 2 bases and 12 bases, there was a span of 17 bases. CDR3 length equals 14 residues. This clonotype was counted at least ten times. One entry per CDR3 protein results from TCRdb running MiXCR on the 5' RACE reads. The sample lists roughly 50,000 distinct CDR3 sequences; approximately 8% were seen once. This TCR came from an adult who was a healthcare worker with PCR-confirmed SARS-CoV-2 infection or an uninfected control (not recorded which). Sequenced sample: whole blood. V gene TRBV28 combines with J gene TRBJ1-5; perhaps TRBD1 as D (6 bases). The CDR3 reads CASSLRTERGDQHF. CDR3 nucleotides: TGTGCCAGCAGTTTAAGGACAGAGCGAGGGGACCAGCATTTT.